This T cell receptor (beta chain) was observed in a study of beta chain features in type 1 diabetes. Looking at the study overall: Taken together, all samples contributed some 100 million examined sorted cells.

Whole-study findings and limits: Shorter templates may be favored by PCR, equally so in patients and controls. Compared to healthy donors, patients appeared to have naive, central memory and Treg TCRB repertoires that were more alike. Fewer insertions but more deletions were seen at VDJ junctions in type 1 diabetes patients.

Germline CDR1 and CDR2: MNHEY and SVGAGI. The CDR3 length is 15 residues. Trimming took 0 bases from V and 1 from J, leaving 8 bases between them. A note on this clone: The antigen is unknown.

The whole isolated RNA underwent reverse transcription, so sequencing captured expressed TCRB transcripts. Method: immunoSEQ multiplex PCR; TCRdb's copy keeps in-frame clones and lacks some. The sample has about 240,000 clones; 25% to 35% are singletons. This chain uses TRBV6-5 with TRBJ2-3; weak D call: TRBD2 (5 bases). The specimen was central memory CD4+ T cells from blood. This receptor was taken from a man aged 25 to 40 in good health. The DNA for the CDR3 is TGTGCCAGCAGTTACTCTAACGGGGGCACAGATACGCAGTATTTT. Protein: CASSYSNGGTDTQYF.